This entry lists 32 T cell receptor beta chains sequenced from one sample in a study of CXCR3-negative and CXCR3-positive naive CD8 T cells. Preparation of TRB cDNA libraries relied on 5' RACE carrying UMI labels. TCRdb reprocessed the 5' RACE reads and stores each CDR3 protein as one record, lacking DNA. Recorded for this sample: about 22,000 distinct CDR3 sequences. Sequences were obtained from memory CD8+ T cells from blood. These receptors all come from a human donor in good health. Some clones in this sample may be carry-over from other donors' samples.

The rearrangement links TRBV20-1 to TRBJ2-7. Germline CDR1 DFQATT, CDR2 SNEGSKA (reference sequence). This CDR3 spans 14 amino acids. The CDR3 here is CSARREGGFDEQYF.

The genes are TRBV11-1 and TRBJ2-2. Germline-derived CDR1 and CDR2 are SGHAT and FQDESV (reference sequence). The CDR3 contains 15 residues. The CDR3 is CASSLSTHNTGELFF.

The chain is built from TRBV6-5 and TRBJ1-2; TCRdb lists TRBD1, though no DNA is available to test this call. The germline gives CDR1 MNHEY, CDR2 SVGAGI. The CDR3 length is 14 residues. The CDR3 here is CASSYSSRGHGYTF.

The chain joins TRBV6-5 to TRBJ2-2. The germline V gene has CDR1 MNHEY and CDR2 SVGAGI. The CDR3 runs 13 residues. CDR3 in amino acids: CASSYSSTGELFF.

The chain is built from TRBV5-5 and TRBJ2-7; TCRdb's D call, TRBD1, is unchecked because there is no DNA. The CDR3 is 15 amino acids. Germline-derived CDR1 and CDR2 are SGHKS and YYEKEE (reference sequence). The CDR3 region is CASSPDRTGGHEQYF. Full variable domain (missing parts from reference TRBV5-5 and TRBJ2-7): DAGVTQSPTHLIKTRGQQVTLRCSPISGHKSVSWYQQVLGQGPQFIFQYYEKEERGRGNFPDRFSARQFPNYSSELNVNALLLGDSALYLCASSPDRTGGHEQYFGPGTRLTVT.

CDR3 residues: CASSLAHGYQSQHF. The rearrangement links TRBV7-2 to TRBJ1-5. The germline gives CDR1 SGHTA, CDR2 FQGNSA. CDR3 size: 14 residues. The full variable domain, with the rest looked up from reference TRBV7-2 and TRBJ1-5, is GAGVSQSPSNKVTEKGKDVELRCDPISGHTALYWYRQSLGQGLEFLIYFQGNSAPDKSGLPSDRFSAERTGGSVSTLTIQRTQQEDSAVYLCASSLAHGYQSQHFGDGTRLSIL.

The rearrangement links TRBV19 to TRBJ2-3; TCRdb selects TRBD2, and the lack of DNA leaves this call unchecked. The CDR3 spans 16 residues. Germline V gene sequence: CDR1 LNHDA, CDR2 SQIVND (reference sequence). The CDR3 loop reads CASSIPAGRYTDTQYF.

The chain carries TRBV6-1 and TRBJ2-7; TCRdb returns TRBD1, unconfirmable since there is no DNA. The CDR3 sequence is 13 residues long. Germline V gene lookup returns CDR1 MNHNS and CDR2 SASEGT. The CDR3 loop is CASSEEVQGEQYF.

CDR3 in amino acids: CASSQDGASGGISYNEQFF. The chain employs TRBV4-3 and TRBJ2-1; TCRdb reports TRBD2, a call that lacks DNA to check it against. The CDR3 has 19 residues. CDR1 and CDR2 (germline): LGHNA, YSLEER.

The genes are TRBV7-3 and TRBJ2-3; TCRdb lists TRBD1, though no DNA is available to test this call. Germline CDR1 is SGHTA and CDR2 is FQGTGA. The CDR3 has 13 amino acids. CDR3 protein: CASSRTGTDTQYF. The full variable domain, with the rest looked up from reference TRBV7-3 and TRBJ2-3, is GAGVSQTPSNKVTEKGKYVELRCDPISGHTALYWYRQSLGQGPEFLIYFQGTGAADDSGLPNDRFFAVRPEGSVSTLKIQRTERGDSAVYLCASSRTGTDTQYFGPGTRLTVL.

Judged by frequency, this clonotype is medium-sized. The CDR3 here is CASSFTGDTAFF. The rearrangement joins TRBV27 to TRBJ1-1; with no DNA, the TCRdb D assignment of TRBD1 cannot be verified. Germline-derived CDR1 and CDR2 are MNHEY and SMNVEV (reference sequence). The CDR3 consists of 12 residues.

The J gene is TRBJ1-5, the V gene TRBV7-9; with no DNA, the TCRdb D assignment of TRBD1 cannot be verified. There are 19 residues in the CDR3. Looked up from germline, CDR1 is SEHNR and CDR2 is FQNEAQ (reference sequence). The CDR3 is CASSRSTGQGSYSNQPQHF.

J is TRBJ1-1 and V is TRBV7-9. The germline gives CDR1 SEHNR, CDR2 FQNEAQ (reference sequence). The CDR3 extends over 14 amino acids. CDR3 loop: CASSPLNMNTEAFF.

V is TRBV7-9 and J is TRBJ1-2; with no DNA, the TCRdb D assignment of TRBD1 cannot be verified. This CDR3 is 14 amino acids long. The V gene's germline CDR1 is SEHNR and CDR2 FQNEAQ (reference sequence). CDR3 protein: CASSLRTENYGYTF.

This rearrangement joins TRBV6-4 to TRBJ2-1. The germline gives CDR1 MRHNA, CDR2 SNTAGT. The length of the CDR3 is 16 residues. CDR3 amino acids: CASSDSTTGSYNEQFF.

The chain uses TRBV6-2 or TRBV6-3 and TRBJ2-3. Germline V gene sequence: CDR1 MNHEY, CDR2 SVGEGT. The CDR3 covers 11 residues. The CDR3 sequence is CASSYRDTQYF.

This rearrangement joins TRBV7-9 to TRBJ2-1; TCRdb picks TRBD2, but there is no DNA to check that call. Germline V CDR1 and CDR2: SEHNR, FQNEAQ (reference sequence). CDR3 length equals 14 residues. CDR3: CASSTTSGRREQFF.

The CDR3 reads CSVDPPTIGTDTQYF. The chain has TRBV29-1 and TRBJ2-3; TCRdb's D gene call, TRBD2, goes unchecked for lack of DNA. This CDR3 has 15 residues. CDR1 SQVTM and CDR2 ANQGSEA come from the germline V gene.

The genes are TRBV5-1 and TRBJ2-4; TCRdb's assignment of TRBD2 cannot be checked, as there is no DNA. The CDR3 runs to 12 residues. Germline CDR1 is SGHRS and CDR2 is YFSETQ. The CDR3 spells CASRGPLNIQYF.

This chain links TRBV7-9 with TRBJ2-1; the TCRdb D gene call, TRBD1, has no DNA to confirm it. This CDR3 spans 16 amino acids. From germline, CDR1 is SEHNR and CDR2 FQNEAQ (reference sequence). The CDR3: CASSLISTGSYNEQFF.

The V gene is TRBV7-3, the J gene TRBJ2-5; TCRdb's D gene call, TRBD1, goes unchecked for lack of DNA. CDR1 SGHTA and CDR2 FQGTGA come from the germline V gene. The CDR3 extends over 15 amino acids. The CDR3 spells CASSLGGGVQETQYF.

The CDR3 is CASSYPGGGKTGEQYF. V usage is TRBV7-9 and J usage is TRBJ2-7; with no DNA, the TCRdb D assignment of TRBD1 cannot be verified. Germline V gene sequence: CDR1 SEHNR, CDR2 FQNEAQ (reference sequence). CDR3 length: 16 residues.

The CDR3 loop reads CASSVTSGSRRAIHTQYF. V usage is TRBV12-3 or TRBV12-4 and J usage is TRBJ2-3; TCRdb gives TRBD2 as the D gene, but with no DNA this cannot be confirmed. The CDR3 is 18 amino acids.

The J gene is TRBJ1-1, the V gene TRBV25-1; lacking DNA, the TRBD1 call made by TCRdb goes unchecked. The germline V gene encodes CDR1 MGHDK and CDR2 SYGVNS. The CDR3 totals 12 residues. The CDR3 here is CASHSGLTEAFF.

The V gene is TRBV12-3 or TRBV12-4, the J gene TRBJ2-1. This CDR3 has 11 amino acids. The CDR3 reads CASSLVDEQFF.

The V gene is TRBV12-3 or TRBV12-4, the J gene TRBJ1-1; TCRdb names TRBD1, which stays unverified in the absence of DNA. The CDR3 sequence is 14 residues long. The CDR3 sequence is CASHPGQRDTEAFF.

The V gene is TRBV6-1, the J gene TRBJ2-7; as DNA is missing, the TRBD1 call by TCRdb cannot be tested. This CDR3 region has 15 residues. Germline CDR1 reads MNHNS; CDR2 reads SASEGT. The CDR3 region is CASSERAGDSYEQYF.

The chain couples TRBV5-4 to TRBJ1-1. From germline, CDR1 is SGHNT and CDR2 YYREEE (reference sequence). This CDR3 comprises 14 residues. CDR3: CASTWSSAGTEAFF.

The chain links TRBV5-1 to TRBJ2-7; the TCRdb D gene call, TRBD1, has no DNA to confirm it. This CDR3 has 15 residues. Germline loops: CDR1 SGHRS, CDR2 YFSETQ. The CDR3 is CASSLPSGGHYEQYF. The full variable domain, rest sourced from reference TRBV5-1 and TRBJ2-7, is KAGVTQTPRYLIKTRGQQVTLSCSPISGHRSVSWYQQTPGQGLQFLFEYFSETQRNKGNFPGRFSGRQFSNSRSEMNVSTLELGDSALYLCASSLPSGGHYEQYFGPGTRLTVT.

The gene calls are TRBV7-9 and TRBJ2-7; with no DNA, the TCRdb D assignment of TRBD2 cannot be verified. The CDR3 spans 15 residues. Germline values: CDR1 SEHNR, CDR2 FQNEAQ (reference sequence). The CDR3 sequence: CASSLFPGLPYEQYF.

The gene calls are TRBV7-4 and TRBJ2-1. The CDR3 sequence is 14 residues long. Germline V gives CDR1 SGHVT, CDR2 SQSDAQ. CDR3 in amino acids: CASSLMFEWGEQFF.

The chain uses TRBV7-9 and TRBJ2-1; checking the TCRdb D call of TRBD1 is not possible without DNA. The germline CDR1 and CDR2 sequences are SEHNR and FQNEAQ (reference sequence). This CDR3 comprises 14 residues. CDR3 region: CASSSPGQNNEQFF. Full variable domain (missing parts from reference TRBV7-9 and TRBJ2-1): DTGVSQNPRHKITKRGQNVTFRCDPISEHNRLYWYRQTLGQGPEFLTYFQNEAQLEKSRLLSDRFSAERPKGSFSTLEIQRTEQGDSAMYLCASSSPGQNNEQFFGPGTRLTVL.